This T cell receptor (beta chain) was identified during a study of CXCR3-negative and CXCR3-positive naive CD8 T cells. Study-wide results and caveats: Once cells were cryopreserved, CXCR3 expression went down partly, and most assays used fresh PBMCs. TRB CDR3s of CXCR3-positive naive cells were more hydrophobic than those of CXCR3-negative naive cells.

Germline V lookup: CDR1 SGHKS, CDR2 YYEKEE (reference sequence). This CDR3 has 17 amino acids. CD8+ T cell subsets were each sorted in triplicate, about 330,000 cells apiece. The naive CD8+ gate required CD45RO-CCR7+CD27+CD95- phenotype. Each TRB cDNA library was prepared by 5' RACE (with UMI labels). TCRdb reprocessed the 5' RACE reads, keeping one entry per CDR3 protein, no DNA. Its table records about 110,000 distinct CDR3 sequences. As regards this clonotype: Its cognate antigen is unknown.

The receptor comes from a human donor in good health. Some clones in this sample may be carry-over from other donors' samples. This sequence joins TRBV5-5 and TRBJ1-3; TCRdb calls TRBD1, which cannot be checked without DNA. Sequencing used naive CXCR3+ CD8+ T cells from blood. Subset specified: CD45RO-CCR7+CD27+CD95- naive CD8+ T cells expressing CXCR3 (TNR3+). CDR3 residues: CASSADQGLHSGNTIYF.